The clone carrying this TCR beta chain was found once. Enrollees, about 18 to 89 years old, lived in 20 to 25 US areas. These data come from a study of blood T cell repertoires in COVID-19. Across the study: Sites in the United States, Italy and Spain provided acute and convalescent COVID-19 samples. T cells, B-cell-depleted T cells, or PBMCs provided the cDNA or gDNA that served as material.

Methods used by the authors: Nucleated cell number was recorded as an estimate derived from reference gene primer amplification. TCRdb's table, derived via immunoSEQ multiplex PCR, lists solely in-frame clones and lacks some. D and trimming come from the DNA, and the V and J calls and clone size come from that table. The table includes roughly 230,000 clones, roughly 90% detected once. Germline V gene sequence: CDR1 SGDLS, CDR2 YYNGEE. V lost 3 bases, J lost 3 bases, and 8 bases stayed unmatched. This CDR3 contains 16 residues. This sequence was found in a woman aged 25 to 39 with acute COVID-19. The sample consisted of PBMCs or T cells enriched from blood (not recorded which). The gene calls are TRBV9 and TRBJ1-3; 8 bases line up with TRBD1. The CDR3: CASSGATGGDGNTIYF. The CDR3 DNA is TGTGCCAGCAGCGGAGCCACAGGGGGTGATGGAAACACCATATATTTT.